A selection of T cell receptor beta chains follows, all from one sample in a study of T cells in Graves' hyperthyroidism and ophthalmopathy. One entry per CDR3 protein results from TCRdb running MiXCR on the multiplex PCR reads. Of roughly 280,000 distinct CDR3 sequences listed, around 20% are singletons. The sequenced material came from blood. The receptors here all came from a man aged 25-45 years with Graves' ophthalmopathy. CDR3s include the opening cysteine and the closing phenylalanine or tryptophan. A D gene is named only where the DNA matches it firmly. Rows give clone size only sometimes, using once, few, many, or a class for an expanded clone.

TRBJ2-5,TRBV18,.,14,many,TGTGCCAGCTCACCACCGGCTAACGGGGAGACCCAGTACTTC,CASSPPANGETQYF
TRBJ1-4,TRBV11-2,.,15,.,TGTGCCAGCAGCCTGCAGGGTGGAACTAATGAAAAACTGTTTTTT,CASSLQGGTNEKLFF
TRBJ2-1,TRBV11-2,.,19,many,TGTGCCAGCAGCTTAGATCTAATTTCGGAACCGAGCTCCTACAATGAGCAGTTCTTC,CASSLDLISEPSSYNEQFF
TRBJ2-2,TRBV18,.,16,.,TGTGCCAGCTCACCAGTCCAGATAGGAGGAACCGGGGAGCTGTTTTTT,CASSPVQIGGTGELFF
TRBJ2-2,TRBV11-1,.,15,many,TGTGCCAGCAGCTTAGCCGGGACTCTCACCGGGGAGCTGTTTTTT,CASSLAGTLTGELFF
TRBJ1-6,TRBV2,TRBD1,16,many,TGTGCCAGCAGTGCCGGGACAGTGAGGGGAAATTCACCCCTCCACTTT,CASSAGTVRGNSPLHF
TRBJ2-7,TRBV7-2,TRBD2,15,.,TGTGCCAGCACTCCAGTGGGGGGGAGATCCTACGAGCAGTACTTC,CASTPVGGRSYEQYF
TRBJ2-1,TRBV2,.,12,many,TGTGCCAGCAGTGAAAGCGGGTTTGAGCAGTTCTTC,CASSESGFEQFF
TRBJ2-1,TRBV5-4,TRBD1,14,.,TGTGCCAGCAATGGACAGGAGCACTACAATGAGCAGTTCTTC,CASNGQEHYNEQFF
TRBJ2-7,TRBV29-1,TRBD2,14,.,TGCAGCGCCGTTGGGACTAGCGACTACTACGAGCAGTACTTC,CSAVGTSDYYEQYF
TRBJ1-5,TRBV6-1,TRBD1,16,many,TGTGCCAGCAGTCAAAGACAGGGGGCTTTCAATCAGCCCCAGCATTTT,CASSQRQGAFNQPQHF
TRBJ1-1,TRBV12-3/TRBV12-4,.,14,many,TGTGCCAGCAGTTTAGGGGTTAAGAACACTGAAGCTTTCTTT,CASSLGVKNTEAFF
TRBJ2-7,TRBV28,TRBD2,14,many,TGTGCCAGCAGCCCCACACGGGAGGGGGACGAGCAGTACTTC,CASSPTREGDEQYF
TRBJ2-7,TRBV20-1,TRBD1,12,.,TGCAGTGCTAGTCTGACAGGGCACGAGCAGTACTTC,CSASLTGHEQYF
TRBJ2-7,TRBV20-1,.,12,.,TGCAGTGCACTACAGGGCAACTACGAGCAGTACTTC,CSALQGNYEQYF
TRBJ2-6,TRBV12-3/TRBV12-4,TRBD2,14,few,TGTGCCAGCACCCCGGGGGGGGGGGCCAACGTCCTGACTTTC,CASTPGGGANVLTF
TRBJ2-1,TRBV29-1,TRBD2,15,few,TGCAGCGTCCCGCCCGGGACTAGCGTCCCAAATGAGCAGTTCTTC,CSVPPGTSVPNEQFF
TRBJ2-1,TRBV9,.,13,many,TGTGCCAGCAGCGTACATTCCGGCAATGAGCAGTTCTTC,CASSVHSGNEQFF
TRBJ2-1,TRBV5-1,TRBD2,16,few,TGCGCCAGCAGCTTGGAGGGACTAGCGGGAGTAAATGAGCAGTTCTTC,CASSLEGLAGVNEQFF
TRBJ2-3,TRBV7-3,.,14,many,TGTGCCAGCAGCCCCGATTCTCGCGCAGATACGCAGTATTTT,CASSPDSRADTQYF
TRBJ1-5,TRBV5-1,TRBD1,14,many,TGCGCCAGCAGCTTGGAAGGGGGCGGACAGCCCCAGCATTTT,CASSLEGGGQPQHF
TRBJ2-7,TRBV27,.,14,many,TGTGCCAGCACCCCAGACGGTTCCTCCTACGAGCAGTACTTC,CASTPDGSSYEQYF
TRBJ2-7,TRBV6-1,TRBD2,16,.,TGTGCCAGCAGTTATATGAGGTCTAGCGGGAACTACGAGCAGTACTTC,CASSYMRSSGNYEQYF
TRBJ2-1,TRBV20-1,.,17,many,TGCAGTGCTCCAGGACATGGTCTAACGTCGGGTTGGAATGAGCAGTTCTTC,CSAPGHGLTSGWNEQFF
TRBJ2-5,TRBV19,.,14,.,TGTGCCAGTAGTATGGGGTCTAACCAAGAGACCCAGTACTTC,CASSMGSNQETQYF
TRBJ2-1,TRBV24-1,TRBD2,18,.,TGTGCCACCAGTGATTTGCCGGGACTAGCGGGAGCGGGCAATGAGCAGTTCTTC,CATSDLPGLAGAGNEQFF
TRBJ1-1,TRBV29-1,.,15,many,TGCAGCGGTACTGGGGGACTGGGGGGGAACACTGAAGCTTTCTTT,CSGTGGLGGNTEAFF
TRBJ1-5,TRBV2,TRBD1,14,many,TGTGCCAGCGGGGACAGCCATAGCAATCAGCCCCAGCATTTT,CASGDSHSNQPQHF
TRBJ1-1,TRBV18,.,15,many,TGTGCCAGCTCACCACCGCTACAGGCGAACAGGGAAGCTTTCTTT,CASSPPLQANREAFF
TRBJ2-1,TRBV7-8,TRBD2,15,.,TGTGCCAGCAGCCCGGGGGGGGGCTCCTACAATGAGCAGTTCTTC,CASSPGGGSYNEQFF
TRBJ1-2,TRBV7-9,.,14,few,TGTGCCAGCAGTCCCCCGGGACCACCCAATGGCTACACCTTC,CASSPPGPPNGYTF
TRBJ2-7,TRBV7-9,.,12,few,TGTGCCAGCAAGCAGGGCACCTACGAGCAGTACTTC,CASKQGTYEQYF
TRBJ2-5,TRBV18,TRBD1,15,.,TGTGCCAGCTCAGCGGACAGGGTCCCTGCAGAGACCCAGTACTTC,CASSADRVPAETQYF
TRBJ2-7,TRBV20-1,.,14,.,TGCAGTGCTAGCAACTTGCAGCGGACCTACGAGCAGTACTTC,CSASNLQRTYEQYF